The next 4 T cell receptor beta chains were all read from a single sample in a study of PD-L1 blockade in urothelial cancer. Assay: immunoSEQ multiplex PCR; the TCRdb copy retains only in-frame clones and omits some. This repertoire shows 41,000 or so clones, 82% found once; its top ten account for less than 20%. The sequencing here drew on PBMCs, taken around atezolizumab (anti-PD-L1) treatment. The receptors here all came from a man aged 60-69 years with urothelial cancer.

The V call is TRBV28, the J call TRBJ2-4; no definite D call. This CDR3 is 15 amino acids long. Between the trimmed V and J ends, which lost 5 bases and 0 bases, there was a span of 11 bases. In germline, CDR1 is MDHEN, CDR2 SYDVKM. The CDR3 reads CASSRRVLAKNIQYF. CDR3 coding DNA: TGTGCCAGCAGTCGACGGGTTCTAGCCAAAAACATTCAGTACTTC.

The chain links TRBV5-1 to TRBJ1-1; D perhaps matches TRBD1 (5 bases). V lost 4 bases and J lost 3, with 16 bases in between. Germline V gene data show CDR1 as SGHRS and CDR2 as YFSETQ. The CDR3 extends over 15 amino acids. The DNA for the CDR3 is TGCGCCAGCAGCAACTCCGGGGGGGGGTACACTGAAGCTTTCTTT. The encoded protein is CASSNSGGGYTEAFF.

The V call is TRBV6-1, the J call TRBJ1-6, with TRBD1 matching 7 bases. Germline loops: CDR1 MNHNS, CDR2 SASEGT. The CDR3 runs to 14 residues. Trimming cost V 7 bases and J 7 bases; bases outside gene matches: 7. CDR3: CASTRGQENSPLHF. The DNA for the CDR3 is TGTGCCAGCACGCGTGGACAGGAAAATTCACCCCTCCACTTT.

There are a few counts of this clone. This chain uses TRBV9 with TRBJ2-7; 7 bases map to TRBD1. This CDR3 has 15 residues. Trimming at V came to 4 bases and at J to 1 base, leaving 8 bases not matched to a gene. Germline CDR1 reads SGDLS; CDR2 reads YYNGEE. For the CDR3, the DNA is TGTGCCAGCAGCTTCCAAGGGGACAGTTCCTACGAGCAGTACTTC. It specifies CASSFQGDSSYEQYF.